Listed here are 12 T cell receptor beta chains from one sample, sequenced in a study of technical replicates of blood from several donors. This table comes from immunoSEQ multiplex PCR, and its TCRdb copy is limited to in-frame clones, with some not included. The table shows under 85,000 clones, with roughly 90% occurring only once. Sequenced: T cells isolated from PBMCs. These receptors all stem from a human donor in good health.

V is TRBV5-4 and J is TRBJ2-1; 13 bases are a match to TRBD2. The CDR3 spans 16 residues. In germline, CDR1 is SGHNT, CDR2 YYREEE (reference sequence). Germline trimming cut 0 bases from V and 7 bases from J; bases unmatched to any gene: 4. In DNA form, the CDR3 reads TGTGCCAGCAGCTTGGGACTAGCGGGAGGATGGAATGAGCAGTTCTTC. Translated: CASSLGLAGGWNEQFF. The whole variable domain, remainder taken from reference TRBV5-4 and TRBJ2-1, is ETGVTQSPTHLIKTRGQQVTLRCSSQSGHNTVSWYQQALGQGPQFIFQYYREEENGRGNFPPRFSGLQFPNYSSELNVNALELDDSALYLCASSLGLAGGWNEQFFGPGTRLTVL.

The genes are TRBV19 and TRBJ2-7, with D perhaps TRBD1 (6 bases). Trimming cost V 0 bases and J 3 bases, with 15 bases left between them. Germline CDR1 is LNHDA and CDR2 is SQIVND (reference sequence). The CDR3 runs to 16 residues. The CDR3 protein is CASSIDLTGNSYEQYF. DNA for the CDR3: TGTGCCAGTAGTATAGATCTTACAGGGAATAGCTACGAGCAGTACTTC. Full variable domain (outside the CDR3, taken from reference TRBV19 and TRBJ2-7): DGGITQSPKYLFRKEGQNVTLSCEQNLNHDAMYWYRQDPGQGLRLIYYSQIVNDFQKGDIAEGYSVSREKKESFPLTVTSAQKNPTAFYLCASSIDLTGNSYEQYFGPGTRLTVT.

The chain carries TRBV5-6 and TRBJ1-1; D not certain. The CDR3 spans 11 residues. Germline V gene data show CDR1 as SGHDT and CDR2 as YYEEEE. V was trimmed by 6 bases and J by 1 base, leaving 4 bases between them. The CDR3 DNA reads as TGTGCCAGCACCAAGAACACTGAAGCTTTCTTT. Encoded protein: CASTKNTEAFF.

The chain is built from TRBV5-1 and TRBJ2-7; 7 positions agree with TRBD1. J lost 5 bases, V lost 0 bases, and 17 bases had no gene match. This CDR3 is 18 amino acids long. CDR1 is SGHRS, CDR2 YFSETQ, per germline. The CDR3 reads CASSLEVRATGLMNEQYF. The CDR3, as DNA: TGCGCCAGCAGCTTGGAGGTCCGTGCGACAGGGCTTATGAACGAGCAGTACTTC.

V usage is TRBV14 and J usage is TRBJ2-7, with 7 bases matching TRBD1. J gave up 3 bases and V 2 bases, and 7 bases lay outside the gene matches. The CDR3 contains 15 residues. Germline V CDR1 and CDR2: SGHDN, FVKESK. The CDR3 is CASSQMTGNLYEQYF. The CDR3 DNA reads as TGTGCCAGCAGCCAAATGACAGGGAATCTCTACGAGCAGTACTTC.

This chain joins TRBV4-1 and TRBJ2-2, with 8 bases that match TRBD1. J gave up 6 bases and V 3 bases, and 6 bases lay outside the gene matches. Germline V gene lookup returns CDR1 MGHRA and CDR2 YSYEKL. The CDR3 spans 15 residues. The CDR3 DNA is TGCGCCAGCAGCCAGGACAGGGAGAGTTCCGGGGAGCTGTTTTTT. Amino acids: CASSQDRESSGELFF.

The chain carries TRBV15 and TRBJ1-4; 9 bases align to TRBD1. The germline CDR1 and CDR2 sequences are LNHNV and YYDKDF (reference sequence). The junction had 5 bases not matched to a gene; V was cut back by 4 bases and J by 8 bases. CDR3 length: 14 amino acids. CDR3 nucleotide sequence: TGTGCCACCAGCATCCGACAGGGGGGAGAAAAACTGTTTTTT. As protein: CATSIRQGGEKLFF.

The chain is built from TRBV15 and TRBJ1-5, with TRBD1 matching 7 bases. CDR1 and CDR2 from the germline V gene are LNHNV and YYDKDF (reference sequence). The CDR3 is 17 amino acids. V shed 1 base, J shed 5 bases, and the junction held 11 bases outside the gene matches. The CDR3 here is CATSRGTGDPNHQPQHF. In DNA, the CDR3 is TGTGCCACCAGCAGAGGTACAGGGGACCCAAACCATCAGCCCCAGCATTTT.

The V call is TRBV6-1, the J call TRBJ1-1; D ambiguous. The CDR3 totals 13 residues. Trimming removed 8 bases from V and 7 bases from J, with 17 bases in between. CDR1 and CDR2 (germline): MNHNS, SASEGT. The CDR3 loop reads CASAPPGWNEAFF. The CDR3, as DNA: TGTGCCAGCGCTCCACCAGGCTGGAATGAAGCTTTCTTT.

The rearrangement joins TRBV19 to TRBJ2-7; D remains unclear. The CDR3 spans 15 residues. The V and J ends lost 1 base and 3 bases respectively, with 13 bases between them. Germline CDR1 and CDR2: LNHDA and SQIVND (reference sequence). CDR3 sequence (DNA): TGTGCCAGTAGTATAGGAGCCCACCAACTCTACGAGCAGTACTTC. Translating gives CASSIGAHQLYEQYF.

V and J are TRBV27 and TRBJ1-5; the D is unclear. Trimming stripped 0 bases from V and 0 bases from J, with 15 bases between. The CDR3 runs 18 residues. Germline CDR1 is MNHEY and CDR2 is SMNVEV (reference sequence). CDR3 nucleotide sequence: TGTGCCAGCAGTTTATCGTACAGATCCTCTTATAGCAATCAGCCCCAGCATTTT. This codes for CASSLSYRSSYSNQPQHF.

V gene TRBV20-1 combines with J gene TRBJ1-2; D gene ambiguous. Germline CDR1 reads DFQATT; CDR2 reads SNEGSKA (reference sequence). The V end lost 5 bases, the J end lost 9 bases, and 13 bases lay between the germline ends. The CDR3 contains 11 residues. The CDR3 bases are TGCAGTGCTTCCTCCCTGCTAAGCTACACCTTC. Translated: CSASSLLSYTF.